This T cell receptor (beta chain) appears in the sequencing data of a study of T-cell reconstitution after alpha-beta-depleted transplantation in children. Study results and limitations: Reportedly, alpha-beta T cells present about two months post-transplant originated from several hundred expanded clones of graft origin. Among T cells one year after transplant, newly produced cells accounted for most counts and diversity.

Comment on this clonotype: Its antigen is undetermined.

A library of TCRbeta sequences, prepared with unique molecular identifiers, was generated. TCRdb reprocessed the PCR reads via MiXCR and lists one record per CDR3 protein. The table has about 830,000 distinct CDR3 sequences, 16% seen once. Germline V gene sequence: CDR1 SNHLY, CDR2 FYNNEI. The V and J ends lost 3 bases and 4 bases, in that order; junction bases with no gene match: 6. The length of the CDR3 is 15 residues. J is TRBJ2-1 and V is TRBV2; 7 bases match TRBD2. Material: PBMCs, mostly from graft donor cells, obtained 360 days after TCRalphabeta/CD19-depleted stem cell transplant. The clonotype originates from a male patient under 18 who had a stem cell transplant for acute lymphoblastic leukemia, so the T cells may come from the graft donor. CDR3 sequence: CASSEFGLGYNEQFF. CDR3 nucleotide sequence: TGTGCCAGCAGTGAGTTTGGACTAGGGTACAATGAGCAGTTCTTC.